What follows are 21 T cell receptor beta chains derived from one specimen sequenced in a study of T cell changes during pregnancy in multiple sclerosis (dated by TCRdb to between 2019 and 2020). Library creation used the immunoSEQ multiplex PCR assay. TCRdb obtained this table from immuneACCESS and retained in-frame rearrangements with V and J assigned. These tables miss some clones; where compared with another copy, unresolved V genes account for less than half of the shortfall, and the remainder is unexplained. The sample yields around 70,000 clones; approximately 92% were counted once. The top ten clones comprise about 2.2% of the sample. Sequencing was performed on peripheral blood, taken before pregnancy. All receptors derive from a female donor with multiple sclerosis, enrolled in a pregnancy study.

J is TRBJ1-2 and V is TRBV5-4; TRBD1 is a possible D gene (6 bases). The CDR3 consists of 14 residues. Per germline, CDR1 SGHNT and CDR2 YYREEE (reference sequence). Trimming pared 3 bases from V and 7 bases from J, leaving 16 bases between. CDR3 DNA: TGTGCCAGCAGCTCTACACAGGGAAAGGGTGGCTACACCTTC. Translation: CASSSTQGKGGYTF.

Sample share makes this clone medium-sized. The rearrangement uses TRBV7-9 and TRBJ1-2; 7 nucleotides align to TRBD1. The CDR3 has 12 residues. J lost 7 bases, V lost 3 bases, and 2 bases had no gene match. The germline V gene encodes CDR1 SEHNR and CDR2 FQNEAQ (reference sequence). CDR3 residues: CASSFDRVGYTF. CDR3 DNA: TGTGCCAGCAGCTTTGACAGGGTTGGCTACACCTTC.

The gene calls are TRBV29-1 and TRBJ1-1; D call uncertain. CDR1 SQVTM and CDR2 ANQGSEA come from the germline V gene. Trimming pared 6 bases from V and 1 base from J, leaving 3 bases between. CDR3 size: 10 residues. The CDR3 loop is CSVSNTEAFF. The CDR3 DNA sequence: TGCAGCGTCTCGAACACTGAAGCTTTCTTT.

This clone was detected a few times. The chain links TRBV6-4 to TRBJ2-3; 8 bases are a match to TRBD2. V shed 4 bases and J 4 bases; nucleotides not matched to a gene: 16. Germline CDR1 and CDR2: MRHNA and SNTAGT. The CDR3 is 18 amino acids. The CDR3 DNA is TGTGCCAGCAGTGTCCCCCCTCGGGGGGGGCAAGTCGCAGATACGCAGTATTTT. Its translation: CASSVPPRGGQVADTQYF.

The chain links TRBV29-1 to TRBJ1-3, with no clear D. From germline, CDR1 is SQVTM and CDR2 ANQGSEA. The CDR3 has 14 residues. Deletions cut 5 bases from V and 0 bases from J, with 11 bases between. The CDR3 nucleotides read TGCAGCGTTAGGCGGGATCTCTCTGGAAACACCATATATTTT. This sequence encodes CSVRRDLSGNTIYF.

The chain combines TRBV5-8 with TRBJ2-1; the D gene is possibly TRBD1 (5 bases). The CDR3 is made up of 17 amino acids. The germline gives CDR1 SGHTS, CDR2 YDEGEE. Between the trimmed V and J ends, which lost 4 bases and 3 bases, there was a span of 20 bases. The CDR3 region has the DNA TGTGCCAGCAGCGTATTAGACAGAGCCATAGTCTACAATGAGCAGTTCTTC. It specifies CASSVLDRAIVYNEQFF.

V usage is TRBV13 and J usage is TRBJ2-1, with D possibly being TRBD1 (6 bases). Trimming pared 3 bases from V and 4 bases from J, leaving 13 bases between. Germline lookup yields CDR1 PRHDT and CDR2 FYEKMQ (reference sequence). CDR3 size: 15 residues. In nucleotides, the CDR3 is TGTGCCAGCAGCTTTGGGCAGGGGCGGTACAATGAGCAGTTCTTC. Its protein is CASSFGQGRYNEQFF. Full variable domain (missing parts from reference TRBV13 and TRBJ2-1): AAGVIQSPRHLIKEKRETATLKCYPIPRHDTVYWYQQGPGQDPQFLISFYEKMQSDKGSIPDRFSAQQFSDYHSELNMSSLELGDSALYFCASSFGQGRYNEQFFGPGTRLTVL.

The chain carries TRBV30 and TRBJ2-7; 8 bases match TRBD1. The V and J ends lost 3 bases and 5 bases, in that order; junction bases with no gene match: 9. CDR3 length equals 14 residues. CDR1 and CDR2 from the germline V gene are GTSNPN and SVGIG (reference sequence). CDR3 nucleotide sequence: TGTGCCTGGAGAGGCGACAGGGGCACCAACGAGCAGTACTTC. Translated, it gives CAWRGDRGTNEQYF. Drawing the rest from reference TRBV30 and TRBJ2-7, the complete variable domain is SQTIHQWPATLVQPVGSPLSLECTVEGTSNPNLYWYRQAAGRGLQLLFYSVGIGQISSEVPQNLSASRPQDRQFILSSKKLLLSDSGFYLCAWRGDRGTNEQYFGPGTRLTVT.

About this clone: This sample includes further DNA sequences coding for the same CDR3. The chain uses TRBV4-3 and TRBJ2-1, with TRBD2 identical over 8 bases. The CDR3 length is 15 residues. Per the germline V gene, CDR1 is LGHNA and CDR2 is YSLEER. After removal of 3 bases from V and 7 bases from J, the junction contained 8 bases not matched to a gene. The CDR3 reads CASSQDPGLGNEQFF. The DNA of the CDR3 is TGCGCCAGCAGCCAGGACCCGGGACTAGGAAATGAGCAGTTCTTC.

The genes are TRBV9 and TRBJ1-1; D possibly corresponds to TRBD1 (6 bases). V lost 1 base, J lost 8 bases, and 12 bases lay in between. The length of the CDR3 is 13 residues. Germline CDR1 and CDR2: SGDLS and YYNGEE. The CDR3 nucleotides are TGTGCCAGCAGCGTAACCAATACAGGGGAAGCTTTCTTT. Encoded protein: CASSVTNTGEAFF.

This chain joins TRBV6-6 and TRBJ2-7; no clear D gene. Between the trimmed V and J ends, which lost 7 bases and 3 bases, there was a span of 13 bases. This CDR3 region has 13 residues. The germline gives CDR1 MNHNY, CDR2 SVGAGI (reference sequence). CDR3 amino acids: CASTVGSYYEQYF. CDR3 sequence (DNA): TGTGCCAGCACGGTGGGCAGCTACTACGAGCAGTACTTC.

The chain employs TRBV11-3 and TRBJ2-7, with TRBD2 matching 8 bases. V lost 7 bases to trimming and J lost 3 bases; unmatched junction nucleotides: 11. Germline V gene data show CDR1 as SGHNT and CDR2 as YENEEA. The CDR3 runs 15 residues. CDR3: CASNEAGAGGYEQYF. DNA of the CDR3: TGTGCCAGCAACGAAGCTGGGGCGGGAGGCTACGAGCAGTACTTC.

V usage is TRBV1 and J usage is TRBJ2-4; the D call in the table, TRBD2, was not verified against the DNA. TRBV1 is recorded as a pseudogene. The CDR3 is made up of 14 amino acids. The CDR3 bases are TGCACCAGCAGCCGAATCGCGGGGACCAACATTCAGTACTTC. Its translation: CTSSRIAGTNIQYF.

The CDR3 is CASSLSRGGEFF. The CDR3 nucleotides read TGTGCCAGCAGTCTCTCCAGGGGTGGGGAGTTCTTC. The chain uses TRBV28 and TRBJ2-1; D is perhaps TRBD1 (6 bases). The CDR3 has 12 amino acids. V was clipped by 5 bases and J by 14 bases, with 16 bases between them. From germline, CDR1 is MDHEN and CDR2 SYDVKM.

The chain carries TRBV7-2 and TRBJ2-3, with no clear D. Trimming shortened V by 3 bases and J by 1 base, and 11 bases separated the two germline ends. CDR3 size: 15 residues. Germline V CDR1 and CDR2: SGHTA, FQGNSA. The CDR3 sequence is CASSLREARTDTQYF. CDR3 coding DNA: TGTGCCAGCAGCTTGAGAGAGGCCCGCACAGATACGCAGTATTTT.

The chain links TRBV7-3 to TRBJ2-2; the match to TRBD2 covers 15 bases. V trimming: 1 base; J trimming: 5 bases; junction bases outside the gene matches: 8. Germline CDR1 SGHTA, CDR2 FQGTGA. This CDR3 region has 19 residues. CDR3: CASSLIGLAGGPGTGELFF. The CDR3 region has the DNA TGTGCCAGCAGCTTAATCGGACTAGCGGGAGGGCCGGGAACCGGGGAGCTGTTTTTT.

This chain uses TRBV5-5 with TRBJ2-1; TRBD1 matches at 9 bases. The V gene's germline CDR1 is SGHKS and CDR2 YYEKEE (reference sequence). The CDR3 is made up of 15 amino acids. The ends lost 1 base at V and 9 bases at J; junction bases unmatched: 8. CDR3 protein: CASSLHGQGKSEQFF. The DNA for the CDR3 is TGTGCCAGCAGCTTGCACGGACAGGGGAAAAGTGAGCAGTTCTTC.

The CDR3 DNA reads TGTGCCAGCAGCTATCCAGGGCCCTACGAGCAGTACTTC. This translates into CASSYPGPYEQYF. This chain uses TRBV7-9 with TRBJ2-7, with D perhaps matching TRBD1 (5 bases). V was shortened by 4 bases and J by 2 bases, with 9 bases between the two germline ends. This CDR3 contains 13 residues. Germline V gene data show CDR1 as SEHNR and CDR2 as FQNEAQ (reference sequence).

Note on this clone: The junction differs from germline at one of its ends, possibly a read error. The chain employs TRBV4-2 and TRBJ2-6, with a weak D call TRBD1 (6 bases). The CDR3 has 17 residues. CDR1 is LGHNA, CDR2 YNFKEQ, per germline. The CDR3 loop is CANSQGEGGSGANVLTF. For the CDR3, the DNA is TGTGCCAACAGCCAAGGGGAAGGGGGCTCTGGGGCCAACGTCCTGACTTTC.

The V call is TRBV9, the J call TRBJ2-2; 9 nucleotides align to TRBD1. Trimming removed 4 bases from V and 2 bases from J; junction bases left unmatched: 6. CDR1 is SGDLS, CDR2 YYNGEE, per germline. The CDR3 is 16 residues long. CDR3 coding DNA: TGTGCCAGCAGCTTGGGGACAGGGACCAACACCGGGGAGCTGTTTTTT. Amino acid sequence: CASSLGTGTNTGELFF. Full variable domain (rest looked up from reference TRBV9 and TRBJ2-2): DSGVTQTPKHLITATGQRVTLRCSPRSGDLSVYWYQQSLDQGLQFLIQYYNGEERAKGNILERFSAQQFPDLHSELNLSSLELGDSALYFCASSLGTGTNTGELFFGEGSRLTVL.

The chain recombines TRBV28 with TRBJ2-2, with 14 bases that match TRBD2. Per germline, CDR1 MDHEN and CDR2 SYDVKM. The CDR3 length is 18 residues. V lost 6 bases and J lost 0; bases outside the gene matches: 6. DNA for the CDR3: TGTGCCAGCAGAGGACTAGCGGGAGGTATCGCGAACACCGGGGAGCTGTTTTTT. Its translation is CASRGLAGGIANTGELFF.